These 7 T cell receptor beta chains were all obtained from the same sample, sequenced in a study of T cell responses to AZD1222 COVID-19 vaccine. Sequenced by immunoSEQ multiplex PCR; TCRdb stores in-frame clones only, minus some. The table has some 97,000 clones, roughly 91% seen once; the top ten hold 16%. The sample was peripheral blood, taken on day 0 of AZD1222 vaccination. The origin of the receptors is an adult in good health.

This clone was picked up a small number of times. This chain connects TRBV5-1 to TRBJ1-1; D is unresolved. With 1 base removed from V and 8 bases from J, the gap between germline ends came to 12 bases. Germline CDR1 SGHRS, CDR2 YFSETQ. This CDR3 is 13 amino acids long. The CDR3 reads CASSLIPGEEAFF. The CDR3 DNA is TGCGCCAGCAGCTTGATACCCGGGGAAGAAGCTTTCTTT. The full variable domain, its missing parts supplied by reference TRBV5-1 and TRBJ1-1, is KAGVTQTPRYLIKTRGQQVTLSCSPISGHRSVSWYQQTPGQGLQFLFEYFSETQRNKGNFPGRFSGRQFSNSRSEMNVSTLELGDSALYLCASSLIPGEEAFFGQGTRLTVV.

Only a few counts were recorded for this clone. V and J are TRBV6-2 or TRBV6-3 and TRBJ2-3; D gene uncertain. Germline V gene lookup returns CDR1 MNHEY and CDR2 SVGEGT. CDR3 length: 17 amino acids. The V and J ends lost 0 bases and 2 bases respectively, with 15 bases between them. The CDR3 here is CASSYSSSRKYTDTQYF. In nucleotides, the CDR3 is TGTGCCAGCAGTTACTCCTCCAGCCGCAAATACACAGATACGCAGTATTTT.

The chain uses TRBV28 and TRBJ2-7, with 10 bases fitting TRBD1. CDR1 and CDR2 from the germline V gene are MDHEN and SYDVKM. The CDR3 is 15 amino acids. V was clipped by 5 bases and J by 5 bases; unmatched bases: 9. In nucleotides, the CDR3 is TGTGCCAGCAGTACCACCGGGACAGGGGACAACGAGCAGTACTTC. It translates to CASSTTGTGDNEQYF.

This clone was detected only a few times. The chain combines TRBV27 with TRBJ2-1, with D possibly TRBD2 on 6 matching bases. In germline, CDR1 is MNHEY, CDR2 SMNVEV (reference sequence). V was pared by 2 bases and J by 4 bases, with 15 bases between. The CDR3 has 16 residues. CDR3 region: CASSLLGRDAYNEQFF. The CDR3 coding sequence is TGTGCCAGCAGTTTACTCGGGCGGGATGCTTACAATGAGCAGTTCTTC.

This rearrangement joins TRBV19 to TRBJ2-2; D is ambiguous. V lost 0 bases and J lost 5, with 7 bases in between. Germline V gene data show CDR1 as LNHDA and CDR2 as SQIVND (reference sequence). The CDR3 covers 14 residues. DNA of the CDR3: TGTGCCAGTAGTATAGAGGGCCGGACCGGGGAGCTGTTTTTT. Its protein product is CASSIEGRTGELFF.

This chain joins TRBV18 and TRBJ1-4; unclear D gene. Trimming removed 3 bases at V and 8 bases at J, with 16 bases between. The CDR3 is 15 residues long. Germline V gene lookup returns CDR1 KGHSH and CDR2 LQKENI. In DNA, the CDR3 is TGTGCCAGCTCACCGCCAGGTACCCCTTTAGAAAAACTGTTTTTT. As protein: CASSPPGTPLEKLFF. Supplemented by reference TRBV18 and TRBJ1-4, the full variable domain reads NAGVMQNPRHLVRRRGQEARLRCSPMKGHSHVYWYRQLPEEGLKFMVYLQKENIIDESGMPKERFSAEFPKEGPSILRIQQVVRGDSAAYFCASSPPGTPLEKLFFGSGTQLSVL.

The V call is TRBV28, the J call TRBJ2-6, with 8 bases matching TRBD2. Germline CDR1 MDHEN, CDR2 SYDVKM. This CDR3 is built from 18 residues. J was trimmed by 1 base and V by 3 bases; bases with no gene match: 8. The CDR3 protein is CASSFPGGGLSGANVLTF. The CDR3, as DNA: TGTGCCAGCAGTTTCCCCGGGGGGGGGCTATCTGGGGCCAACGTCCTGACTTTC.